One T cell receptor beta chain is described in this entry. This entry comes from a study of blood T cell repertoires in COVID-19. Turning to the study itself: Samples taken during acute and convalescent COVID-19 were collected in the United States, Italy and Spain. Sources were T cells, B-cell-depleted T cells, or PBMCs; the material itself was cDNA or gDNA.

Sequencing was performed with immunoSEQ multiplex PCR; in TCRdb, only in-frame clones are kept and a portion is missing. Among 290,000 or so clones listed, about 88% were seen once. This CDR3 is built from 16 residues. Looked up from germline, CDR1 is MNHEY and CDR2 is SVGAGI. V lost 2 bases, J lost 3 bases, and 17 bases lay in between. The TCR sequence derives from a man between 65 and 85 years old with acute or convalescent COVID-19. The chain employs TRBV6-5 and TRBJ2-7; D possibly corresponds to TRBD1 (6 bases). Source material: peripheral blood. The CDR3 region has the DNA TGTGCCAGCAGTTACGGACAGCCACCTTCTTTCTACGAGCAGTACTTC. Its protein product is CASSYGQPPSFYEQYF.